This entry concerns a single T cell receptor beta chain. This sample stems from a study of glioma-infiltrating T cells after dendritic cell vaccination. The time point denotes: after dendritic cell vaccination, including at tumor progression/relapse. The CDR3 has 15 amino acids. V was cut by 8 bases and J by 0 bases, with 14 bases left in between. In germline, CDR1 is ENHRY, CDR2 SYGVKD. Up to about 2 ug genomic DNA was used for TCRB CDR3 amplification. The assay was immunoSEQ multiplex PCR, and TCRdb's table has in-frame clones only and misses some. In the table there are some 46,000 clones, about nine tenths of which are singletons.

The sample consisted of blood, taken after dendritic cell vaccination. This chain joins TRBV10-3 and TRBJ1-3; unclear D gene. This clonotype was obtained from a human donor with glioblastoma. The CDR3 DNA is TGTGCCATCGGGTCAGGTTACAACTCTGGAAACACCATATATTTT. Its translation is CAIGSGYNSGNTIYF.